The T cell receptor beta chain under discussion was sequenced for a study of molecular identifiers for immune sequencing clone quantification. Study-level points and caveats: Clones that exceeded 20 RNA copies held over 97% of effector molecules, yet under 1% in naive cells.

Every naive CD8 library was made from between about 20,000 and 1,000,000 sorted cells with 10%, 30% or 50% RNA. For this clonotype: The antigen is undetermined.

Germline assignment: CDR1 MNHEY and CDR2 SMNVEV (reference sequence). Trimming pared 4 bases from V and 2 bases from J, leaving 14 bases between. CDR3 length: 16 amino acids. TCRdb analysed the PCR reads with MiXCR anew, one entry per CDR3 protein. The data contain some 320,000 distinct CDR3 sequences, about 22% of them singletons. This clonotype was obtained from a human donor in good health. Some libraries in this study had Jurkat cell RNA spiked in. This chain links TRBV27 with TRBJ2-2; tentatively, D is TRBD2 (6 bases). The sample taken for sequencing was naive CD8+ T cells from blood, with Jurkat cell RNA spiked in. Subset reported: FACS-sorted CD8+CD4-CCR7+CD45RA+ naive T cells. Written as DNA, the CDR3 is TGTGCCAGCAGTTCTTATAGCGGAGCTAACACCGGGGAGCTGTTTTTT. Its translation is CASSSYSGANTGELFF.